This TCR beta chain was captured by sequencing in a study of cytomegalovirus exposure and HLA in healthy donors. Across the whole study: An analysis done earlier identified about 120 million unique TCR beta sequences from approximately 180 million T cells.

Study-wide findings and caveats: Clonal expansion was found to be greater in HLA-associated TCR beta chains than in equally common others in a later analysis.

The PCR used 60 Vbeta and 13 Jbeta primers. The repertoire was sequenced with immunoSEQ multiplex PCR; TCRdb's copy has only in-frame clones and lacks some. The repertoire holds 60,000 to 90,000 clones, with less than 75% as singletons. Regarding this clone: Its antigen is not known.

The CDR3 loop spans 14 amino acids. After removal of 5 bases from V and 5 bases from J, the junction contained 5 bases not matched to a gene. Germline-derived CDR1 and CDR2 are SGHNT and YENEEA. Material: PBMCs. The source is a man aged 35-49 years in good health and CMV-seropositive. This chain uses TRBV11-3 with TRBJ2-5; 10 bases line up with TRBD2. CDR3 DNA sequence: TGTGCCAGCAGCCCCGGGACTAGCGCGGAGACCCAGTACTTC. Encoded protein: CASSPGTSAETQYF.